This T cell receptor beta chain was captured in a study of somatic mutations in cytotoxic T cells in rheumatoid arthritis listed by TCRdb under 2017. Notes on the research overall: A FACSAria II or Sony SH800 was used to flow-sort some V beta antibody-stained T-cell populations at nearly 100% purity, and TCRB sequencing was also done on sorted V beta1+ cells. For 55 to 70 rheumatoid arthritis patients and 15 to 25 healthy controls, TCRB deep sequencing was carried out. The median ages of the patient and control groups were essentially identical. The study asked whether expanded CD8+ T-cell clones in newly diagnosed, untreated rheumatoid arthritis carry somatic mutations, and used TCRB deep sequencing to characterize clonality.

Sequencing of TCRB CDR3 was done on genomic DNA with the immunoSEQ assay. Turning to the authors' computational methods: Nothing other than productive TCRB rearrangements was included in the analyses. A clone was defined by a unique TCRB CDR3 sequence, and clonality was computed as a productive clonality index based on Shannon entropy. Repertoire overlap for a pair of samples was computed from each clone's template counts relative to total templates per sample. A correlation with a Spearman r of around 0.6 was found between V-gene usage by flow cytometry and V-gene usage by TCRB sequencing. What TCRdb holds here is the immuneACCESS table cut down to in-frame rearrangements. Part of the clones is not present; checked against another copy, under half of the missing clones reflect an unresolved V gene, and the others are unexplained. V, J and clone size are those of that table, while D and trimming were read from the DNA. The sample table contains approximately 8,600 clones; only one count was recorded for around three quarters of them. The top ten constitute around 36% of the sample.

V lost 2 bases and J lost 7 bases, and the count of bases not matched to a germline gene is 18. The CDR3, from cysteine to phenylalanine, totals 18 residues. The DNA shown is the 54-base CDR3, in frame from base 1. The germline V gene yields MDHEN for CDR1 and SYDVKM for CDR2. The paper as a whole reports these results and caveats: The slight TRBV07 underrepresentation in patients was not adjusted for multiple comparisons. CD8+ clonality increased with age in patients (Spearman r ~ 0.47) but not in healthy controls. The expanded CD8+ clones had unknown antigen targets, and not appearing in virus-specific databases did not rule out that they were virus-specific. CD8+ T-cell clonality did not differ significantly between rheumatoid arthritis patients and age-matched healthy controls. In 8 out of 65 patients, more than 20% of CD8+ cells belonged to the largest CD8+ clone, while several identical CD8+ TCRB sequences were shared between blood and synovial fluid.

The approximately 20 healthy controls were blood donors whose buffy coats were used; they had a median age of about 59 years (range 21-70), and 45% to 55% were female. Positive magnetic bead selection on an AutoMACS was used to isolate CD4+ and CD8+ cells, with flow cytometry used to check purity. Ficoll-Paque PLUS density gradient separation was used to isolate peripheral blood mononuclear cells. Using Nucleospin Tissue or Tissue XS kits, DNA was extracted from CD4-enriched, CD8-enriched or PBMC samples, with quantification by a Qubit 2.0 fluorometer. This clone was seen more than once but under ten times. The clone's antigen remains unknown. The record has no base qualities; no much larger clone is one base away.

The sample comprised CD8+ T cells sorted from blood. The chain uses TRBV28 and TRBJ1-2, with 8 junctional bases fitting TRBD1. This TCR came from a woman in her forties or fifties in good health. The CDR3 sequence is CASSLRWDLAGGVTGYTF. The base sequence is TGTGCCAGCAGTTTAAGGTGGGACTTAGCAGGGGGCGTTACTGGCTACACCTTC.